This T cell receptor (beta chain) was sequenced during a study of Tregs in tolerant kidney transplant recipients. Study conclusions and caveats: Validation in larger populations is needed because few patients were studied.

The CDR3 totals 11 residues. Germline V gives CDR1 DFQATT, CDR2 SNEGSKA (reference sequence). Comments on this clone: What it binds is not known. Read sequence stops 3 residues before the CDR3 end, and the germline J gene provides the missing end.

Profiling relied on immunoSEQ multiplex PCR, and the TCRdb table lists in-frame clones only, not all of them. The record lists over 45,000 clones, of which the ten most abundant hold about 0.85%. The chain joins TRBV20-1 to TRBJ1-4; TRBD1 is a possible D gene (5 bases). The clonotype comes from a human donor who received a combined kidney and bone marrow transplant. Sequences were derived from CD4+ T cells from blood, sampled before the transplant. This chain's CDR3 is CSAADTRKLFF. The CDR3 DNA, read in part, is TGCAGTGCGGCGGACACGCGGAAA.